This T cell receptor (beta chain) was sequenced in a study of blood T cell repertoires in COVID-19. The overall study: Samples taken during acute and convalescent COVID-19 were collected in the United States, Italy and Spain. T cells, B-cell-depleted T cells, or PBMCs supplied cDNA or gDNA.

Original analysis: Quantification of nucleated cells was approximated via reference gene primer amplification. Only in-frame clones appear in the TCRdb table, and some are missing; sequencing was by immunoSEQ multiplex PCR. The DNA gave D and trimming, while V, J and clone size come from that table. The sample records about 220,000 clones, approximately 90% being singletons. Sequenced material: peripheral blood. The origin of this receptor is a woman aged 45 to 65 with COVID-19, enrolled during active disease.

The CDR3 DNA is TGTGCCAGCAGTTTCAAGGCAGGGCCTATTAACTATGGCTACACCTTC. Translated, it gives CASSFKAGPINYGYTF. The chain combines TRBV27 with TRBJ1-2, with a possible D match to TRBD1 (5 bases). Trimming stripped 3 bases from V and 1 base from J, with 15 bases between. This CDR3 is built from 16 residues. Germline lookup yields CDR1 MNHEY and CDR2 SMNVEV (reference sequence).